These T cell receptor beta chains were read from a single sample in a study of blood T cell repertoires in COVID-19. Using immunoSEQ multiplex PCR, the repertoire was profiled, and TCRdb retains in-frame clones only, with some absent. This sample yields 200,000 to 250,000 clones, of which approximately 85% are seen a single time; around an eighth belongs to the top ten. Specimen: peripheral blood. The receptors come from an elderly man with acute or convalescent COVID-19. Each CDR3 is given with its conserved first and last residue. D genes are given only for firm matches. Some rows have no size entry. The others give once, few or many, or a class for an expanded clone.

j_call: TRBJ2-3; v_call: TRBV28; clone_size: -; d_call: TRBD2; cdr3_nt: TGTGCCAGCAGTCGCCCCGGGACTAGCGGGTTAGATACGCAGTATTTT; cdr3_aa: CASSRPGTSGLDTQYF
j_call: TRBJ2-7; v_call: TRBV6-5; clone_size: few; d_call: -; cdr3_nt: TGTGCCAGCAGTTACTCGACGGAGAGGGAGCAGTACTTC; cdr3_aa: CASSYSTEREQYF
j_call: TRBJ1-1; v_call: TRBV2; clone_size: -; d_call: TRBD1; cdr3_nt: TGTGCCAGCAGTTCACCCTGGGGACAGGGGGACACTGAAGCTTTCTTT; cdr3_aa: CASSSPWGQGDTEAFF
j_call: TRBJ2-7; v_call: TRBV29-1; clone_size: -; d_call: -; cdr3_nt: TGCAGCGTTGAGTCAGGGAGGGAGCAGTACTTC; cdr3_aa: CSVESGREQYF
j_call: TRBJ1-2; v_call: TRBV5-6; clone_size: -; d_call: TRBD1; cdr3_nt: TGTGCCAGCAGCTTGGTTTTCGGGACAGGGTTTGGCTACACCTTC; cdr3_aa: CASSLVFGTGFGYTF
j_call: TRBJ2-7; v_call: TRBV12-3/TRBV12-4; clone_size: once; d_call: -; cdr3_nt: TGTGCCAGCAGTCCCAGCGCCTCCTACGAGCAGTACTTC; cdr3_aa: CASSPSASYEQYF
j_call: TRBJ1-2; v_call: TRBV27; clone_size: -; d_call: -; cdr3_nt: TGTGCCAGCCGCCTCGTTAATTCAGGCGATGGCTACACCTTC; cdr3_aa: CASRLVNSGDGYTF
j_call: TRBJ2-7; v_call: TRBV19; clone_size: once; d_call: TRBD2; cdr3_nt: TGTGCCAGTAGTATCGGGACTAGGATCCCCCTGGGGGAGCAGTACTTC; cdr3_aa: CASSIGTRIPLGEQYF
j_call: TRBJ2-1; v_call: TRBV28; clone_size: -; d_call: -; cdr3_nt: TGTGCCAGCAGTCCTCATCGGGGGATAGAGTTCTTC; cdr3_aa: CASSPHRGIEFF
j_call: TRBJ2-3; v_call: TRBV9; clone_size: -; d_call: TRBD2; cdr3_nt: TGTGCCAGCAGCGCCGGACTAGCGGGGAGCACAGATACGCAGTATTTT; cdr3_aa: CASSAGLAGSTDTQYF
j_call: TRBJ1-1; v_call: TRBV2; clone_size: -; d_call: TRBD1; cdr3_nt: TGTGCCAGCAGCTCTGGACAGGGACTTGAAGCTTTCTTT; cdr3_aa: CASSSGQGLEAFF
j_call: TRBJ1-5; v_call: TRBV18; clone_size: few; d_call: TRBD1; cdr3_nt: TGTGCCAGCTCACCTTCTGGGACAGGGCAGTTGCCCCAGCATTTT; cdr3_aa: CASSPSGTGQLPQHF
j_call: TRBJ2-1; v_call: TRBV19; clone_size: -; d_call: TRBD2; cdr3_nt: TGTGCCAGTAGTGTAACTAGCGGGAGATACAATGAGCAGTTCTTC; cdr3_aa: CASSVTSGRYNEQFF
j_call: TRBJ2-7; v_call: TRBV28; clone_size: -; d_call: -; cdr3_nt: TGTGCCAGCAGCCCAGGAGGCATAGGCTCCTACGAGCAGTACTTC; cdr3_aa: CASSPGGIGSYEQYF
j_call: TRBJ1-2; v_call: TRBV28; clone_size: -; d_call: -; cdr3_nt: TGTGCCAGCAGTTTAGGCGGGGCCTACTATGGCTACACCTTC; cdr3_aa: CASSLGGAYYGYTF
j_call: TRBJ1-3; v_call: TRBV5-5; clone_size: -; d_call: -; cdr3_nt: TGTGCCAGCAGCTTGGTAGTCTCAGGGAATGGAAACACCATATATTTT; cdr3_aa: CASSLVVSGNGNTIYF
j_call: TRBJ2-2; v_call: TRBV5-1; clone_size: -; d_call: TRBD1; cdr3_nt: TGCGCCAGCAGCTCCGGGACAGGGGCACGGGGCGGGGAGCTGTTTTTT; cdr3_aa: CASSSGTGARGGELFF
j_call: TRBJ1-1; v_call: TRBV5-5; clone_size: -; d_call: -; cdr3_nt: TGTGCCAGCAGCTTGGCGTTATCGACTGAAGCTTTCTTT; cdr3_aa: CASSLALSTEAFF
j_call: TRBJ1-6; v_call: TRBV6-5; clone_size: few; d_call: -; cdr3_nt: TGTGCCAGCCGAGAGACAGCCAATTCACCCCTCCACTTT; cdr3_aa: CASRETANSPLHF
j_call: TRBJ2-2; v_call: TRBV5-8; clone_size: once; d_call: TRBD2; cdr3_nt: TGTGCCAGCAGCCCCCGACTAGCGGCGAACACCGGGGAGCTGTTTTTT; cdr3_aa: CASSPRLAANTGELFF
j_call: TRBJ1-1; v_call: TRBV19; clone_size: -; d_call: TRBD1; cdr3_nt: TGTGCCAGTAGTACAGACAGGGGCAATGAAGCTTTCTTT; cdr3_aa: CASSTDRGNEAFF
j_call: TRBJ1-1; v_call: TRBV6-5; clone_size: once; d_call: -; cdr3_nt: TGTGCCACCAGAAACGGGGGGCGGGGGGCTTTCTTT; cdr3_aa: CATRNGGRGAFF
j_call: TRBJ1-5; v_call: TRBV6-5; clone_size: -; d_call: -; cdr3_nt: TGTGCCAGCAGGGTACAGAGAACTAGCAATCAGCCCCAGCATTTT; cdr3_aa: CASRVQRTSNQPQHF
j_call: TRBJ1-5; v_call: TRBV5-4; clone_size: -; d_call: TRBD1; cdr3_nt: TGTGCCAGCAGCATAGACAGGGCGGGCAATCAGCCCCAGCATTTT; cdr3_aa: CASSIDRAGNQPQHF
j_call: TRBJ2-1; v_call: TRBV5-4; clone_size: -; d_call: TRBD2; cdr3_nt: TGTGCCAGCAGCCCCGGGACTAGCGGGATCGGTGAGCAGTTCTTC; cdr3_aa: CASSPGTSGIGEQFF
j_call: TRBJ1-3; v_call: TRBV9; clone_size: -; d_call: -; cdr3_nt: TGTGCCAGCAGCGTCCAGGGGTCGGCTGGAAACACCATATATTTT; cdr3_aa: CASSVQGSAGNTIYF
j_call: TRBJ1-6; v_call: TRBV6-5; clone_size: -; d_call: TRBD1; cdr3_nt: TGTGCCAGCAGACTGGGACAGGGGTATAATTCACCCTTCCACTTT; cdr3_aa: CASRLGQGYNSPFHF
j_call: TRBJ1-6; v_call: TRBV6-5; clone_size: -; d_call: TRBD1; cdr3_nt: TGTGCCAGCAGGGACAGGGGTAGCCCACCCCTCCACTTT; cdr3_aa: CASRDRGSPPLHF
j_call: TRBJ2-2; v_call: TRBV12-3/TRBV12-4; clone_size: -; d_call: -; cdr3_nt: TGTGCCAGCAGCAGACATCGAACCGGGGAGCTGTTTTTT; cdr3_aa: CASSRHRTGELFF
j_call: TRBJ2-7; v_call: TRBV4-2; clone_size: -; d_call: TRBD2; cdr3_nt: TGTGCCAGCAGCCAAGCCCGACTAGCGGGCTACGAGCAGTACTTC; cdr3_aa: CASSQARLAGYEQYF
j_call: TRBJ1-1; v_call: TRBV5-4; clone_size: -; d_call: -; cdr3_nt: TGTGCCAGCAGCTCGCAAGGGAGGGACGCCAACACTGAAGCTTTCTTT; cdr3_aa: CASSSQGRDANTEAFF
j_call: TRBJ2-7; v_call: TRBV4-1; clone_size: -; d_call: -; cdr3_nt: TGCGCCAGCAGCCAAGAGGAGGACAGCACCTACGAGCAGTACTTC; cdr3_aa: CASSQEEDSTYEQYF
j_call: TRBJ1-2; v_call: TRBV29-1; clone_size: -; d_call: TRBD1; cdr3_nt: TGCAGCGTCGCTTCGGACAGGGATACCTATGGCTACACCTTC; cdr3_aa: CSVASDRDTYGYTF
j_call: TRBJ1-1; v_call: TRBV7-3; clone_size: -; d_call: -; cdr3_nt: TGTGCCAGCAGCCCCTCACCCTTTGGGAGTGAAGCTTTCTTT; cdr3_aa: CASSPSPFGSEAFF
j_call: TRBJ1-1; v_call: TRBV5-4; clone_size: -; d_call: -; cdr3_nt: TGTGCCAGCAGCAGCCGGGACACCAATACCGAAGCTTTCTTT; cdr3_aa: CASSSRDTNTEAFF
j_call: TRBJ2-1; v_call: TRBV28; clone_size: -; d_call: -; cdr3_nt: TGTGCCAGCAGTGAGGGTGGGTCCTACAATGAGCAGTTCTTC; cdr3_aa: CASSEGGSYNEQFF
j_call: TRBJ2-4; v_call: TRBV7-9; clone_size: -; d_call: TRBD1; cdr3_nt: TGTGCCAGCACGTCGGGACAGGGGATAATCCAAAACATTCAGTACTTC; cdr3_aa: CASTSGQGIIQNIQYF
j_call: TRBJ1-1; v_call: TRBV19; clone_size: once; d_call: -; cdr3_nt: TGTGCCAGTAGTATAGGACAAGCCACCATGAACACTGAAGCTTTCTTT; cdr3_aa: CASSIGQATMNTEAFF
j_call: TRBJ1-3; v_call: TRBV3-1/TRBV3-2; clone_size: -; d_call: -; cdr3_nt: TGTGCCAGCAGCCAAGGGGCGTCGGGAAACACCATATATTTT; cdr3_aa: CASSQGASGNTIYF